The 32 T cell receptor beta chains given below trace back to one sample, sequenced in a study of cytomegalovirus exposure and HLA in healthy donors (dated by TCRdb to 2016 to 2017). Receptor libraries were prepared by the immunoSEQ multiplex PCR assay. A mixture of 60 forward primers for TCR Vbeta segments and 13 reverse primers for TCR Jbeta segments was used in the multiplex PCR. TCRdb re-hosts the immuneACCESS table, in-frame sequences only. Its copies lack some clones; in the studies checked, an unresolved V gene accounts for under half of them, and the cause for the rest is not known. The sample includes under 200,000 clones, with more than 75% observed a single time. The top ten clonotypes cover 0.35% to 0.5% of the sample. Sequencing was performed on PBMCs. The receptors originated from a male donor in good health and CMV-seropositive.

This chain uses TRBV5-1 with TRBJ2-1, with 7 bases that match TRBD1. The J segment lost 0 bases and the V segment lost 4 bases, leaving 4 bases of the junction unmatched. The CDR3 loop spans 15 amino acids. Per germline, CDR1 SGHRS and CDR2 YFSETQ. CDR3 DNA: TGCGCCAGCAGCCCACAGGGGAGCTCCTACAATGAGCAGTTCTTC. Translating it yields CASSPQGSSYNEQFF.

V gene TRBV29-1 combines with J gene TRBJ1-1; 7 bases agree with TRBD1. After removal of 7 bases from V and 2 bases from J, the junction contained 10 bases not matched to a gene. The CDR3 consists of 14 residues. CDR1 and CDR2 from the germline V gene are SQVTM and ANQGSEA. The CDR3 region is CSADPGQRNTEAFF. CDR3 nucleotide sequence: TGCAGCGCAGACCCGGGACAGAGAAACACTGAAGCTTTCTTT.

The chain links TRBV28 to TRBJ2-3; TRBD1 matches 8 bases. CDR1 is MDHEN, CDR2 SYDVKM, per germline. This CDR3 has 15 residues. V was clipped by 4 bases and J by 5 bases; unmatched bases: 8. CDR3: CASSSGQGGVDTQYF. The CDR3 bases are TGTGCCAGCAGTTCAGGACAGGGTGGAGTAGATACGCAGTATTTT. The full variable domain, its missing parts supplied by reference TRBV28 and TRBJ2-3, is DVKVTQSSRYLVKRTGEKVFLECVQDMDHENMFWYRQDPGLGLRLIYFSYDVKMKEKGDIPEGYSVSREKKERFSLILESASTNQTSMYLCASSSGQGGVDTQYFGPGTRLTVL.

The chain couples TRBV5-8 to TRBJ2-1, with 9 positions matching TRBD2. The CDR3 runs to 15 residues. Germline CDR1 reads SGHTS; CDR2 reads YDEGEE. The V and J ends lost 0 bases and 4 bases, in that order; junction bases with no gene match: 2. CDR3 sequence reads: CASSLGLAGYNEQFF. The CDR3 bases are TGTGCCAGCAGCTTGGGGCTAGCGGGGTACAATGAGCAGTTCTTC.

The chain joins TRBV11-1 to TRBJ2-6; weak D call: TRBD1 (6 bases). Germline loops: CDR1 SGHAT, CDR2 FQDESV (reference sequence). The ends were cut back, 7 bases at V and 4 bases at J, with 14 bases in the middle. The CDR3 extends over 15 amino acids. CDR3 protein: CASTPQGAGANVLTF. Here the CDR3 DNA reads TGTGCCAGCACCCCACAGGGAGCGGGGGCCAACGTCCTGACTTTC.

This sequence joins TRBV7-9 and TRBJ1-5; TRBD1 might be the D (6 bases). Between the trimmed V and J ends, which lost 1 base and 7 bases, there was a span of 8 bases. CDR3 size: 13 residues. The germline V gene has CDR1 SEHNR and CDR2 FQNEAQ (reference sequence). Here the CDR3 reads CASSLDTGQPQHF. The DNA of the CDR3 is TGTGCCAGCAGCTTAGATACAGGGCAGCCCCAGCATTTT.

The chain uses TRBV10-3 and TRBJ1-4; D unresolved. V lost 4 bases, J lost 12 bases, and 9 bases lay in between. This CDR3 has 11 residues. CDR1 and CDR2 from the germline V gene are ENHRY and SYGVKD. CDR3 sequence reads: CAISGGSELFF. The DNA of the CDR3 is TGTGCCATCAGTGGCGGCAGTGAACTGTTTTTT.

The J gene is TRBJ2-7, the V gene TRBV2, with a possible D match to TRBD2 (5 bases). V lost 9 bases and J lost 2, with 11 bases in between. Per germline, CDR1 SNHLY and CDR2 FYNNEI. The CDR3 has 12 residues. In nucleotides, the CDR3 is TGTGCCAGGGGGAGTTTGACCTACGAGCAGTACTTC. The encoded protein is CARGSLTYEQYF.

The V call is TRBV11-1, the J call TRBJ2-7; 7 bases agree with TRBD1. The CDR3 has 15 residues. In germline, CDR1 is SGHAT, CDR2 FQDESV (reference sequence). With 7 bases clipped from V and 2 bases from J, the junction kept 11 bases outside the gene matches. Here the CDR3 reads CASNLAGTATYEQYF. Written as DNA, the CDR3 is TGTGCCAGCAACCTGGCCGGGACAGCAACCTACGAGCAGTACTTC.

The rearrangement uses TRBV29-1 and TRBJ2-1, with TRBD2 matching over 9 bases. The CDR3 runs to 13 residues. V dropped 3 bases and J dropped 8; count of bases not matched to a gene: 5. Germline V gene lookup returns CDR1 SQVTM and CDR2 ANQGSEA. CDR3: CSVDSGSGDEQFF. CDR3 in DNA: TGCAGCGTTGATAGCGGGAGTGGGGATGAGCAGTTCTTC.

The V gene is TRBV7-3, the J gene TRBJ2-5, with D hard to call. The J call is doubtful: the DNA matches TRBJ2-7 better. CDR3 size: 14 residues. Germline lookup yields CDR1 SGHTA and CDR2 FQGTGA. DNA of the CDR3: TGTGCCAGCAGCCCTAGTGCCTGGTCCTACGAGCAGTACTTC. Protein sequence: CASSPSAWSYEQYF.

V usage is TRBV7-3 and J usage is TRBJ2-2; weak D call: TRBD2 (5 bases). The CDR3 contains 14 residues. Trimming stripped 5 bases from V and 4 bases from J, with 11 bases between. Germline V lookup: CDR1 SGHTA, CDR2 FQGTGA. In DNA form, the CDR3 reads TGTGCCAGCAGCCCCCGGAGCGGCACCGGGGAGCTGTTTTTT. The encoded protein is CASSPRSGTGELFF. The whole variable domain, filled in from reference TRBV7-3 and TRBJ2-2, reads GAGVSQTPSNKVTEKGKYVELRCDPISGHTALYWYRQSLGQGPEFLIYFQGTGAADDSGLPNDRFFAVRPEGSVSTLKIQRTERGDSAVYLCASSPRSGTGELFFGEGSRLTVL.

The rearrangement joins TRBV4-2 to TRBJ2-3; tentative D call: TRBD2 (5 bases). The V gene lost 1 base and the J gene lost 0 bases, with 14 bases spanning the gap. The CDR3 has 17 residues. CDR1 and CDR2 (germline): LGHNA, YNFKEQ. In DNA form, the CDR3 reads TGTGCCAGCAGCCAAGGCGTAACCAGCGGCAGCACAGATACGCAGTATTTT. Translated, it gives CASSQGVTSGSTDTQYF.

This clone appeared a few times. The rearrangement uses TRBV7-2 and TRBJ1-1; tentatively, D is TRBD1 (5 bases). The CDR3 spans 13 residues. V gave up 4 bases and J gave up 6 bases, with 12 bases separating them. Germline values: CDR1 SGHTA, CDR2 FQGNSA. The CDR3 DNA reads as TGTGCCAGCAGCTCCCGGGGGTACGCTGAAGCTTTCTTT. This translates into CASSSRGYAEAFF.

The CDR3 DNA is TGCGCCAGCAGCCAAGATCGGCGGAGGGGAGCGCAGTATTTT. Residues: CASSQDRRRGAQYF. The chain links TRBV4-3 to TRBJ2-3; a possible D gene is TRBD2 (6 bases). The V and J ends lost 0 bases and 10 bases respectively, with 14 bases between them. The CDR3 runs to 14 residues. The germline CDR1 and CDR2 sequences are LGHNA and YSLEER.

The gene calls are TRBV6-5 and TRBJ1-3; D remains unclear. Per germline, CDR1 MNHEY and CDR2 SVGAGI. The CDR3 extends over 14 amino acids. The V gene lost 5 bases and the J gene lost 0 bases, with 8 bases spanning the gap. This chain's CDR3 is CASSTSGSGNTIYF. The CDR3 region has the DNA TGTGCCAGCAGTACCAGCGGCTCTGGAAACACCATATATTTT.

In this sample, this clone turned up a few times. The chain recombines TRBV4-3 with TRBJ2-5; 10 positions match TRBD2. The better agreement between TRBJ2-7 and the DNA end casts doubt on the J call. Germline V gene data show CDR1 as LGHNA and CDR2 as YSLEER. The CDR3 is 14 amino acids. The CDR3: CASSQLAGVNEQYF. In nucleotides, the CDR3 is TGCGCCAGCAGCCAACTAGCGGGAGTCAACGAGCAGTACTTC.

The chain joins TRBV5-1 to TRBJ2-4, with 7 bases identical to TRBD2. The ends lost 0 bases at V and 8 bases at J; junction bases unmatched: 8. CDR3 size: 15 residues. Germline loops: CDR1 SGHRS, CDR2 YFSETQ. The chain's CDR3 is CASSLAGGGVDIQYF. CDR3 in DNA: TGCGCCAGCAGCTTGGCCGGCGGGGGTGTAGACATTCAGTACTTC.

The genes are TRBV18 and TRBJ1-4; D unresolved. Germline V gives CDR1 KGHSH, CDR2 LQKENI. The CDR3 sequence is 15 residues long. V lost 3 bases and J 7 bases, leaving 15 bases between the germline ends. CDR3 in DNA: TGTGCCAGCTCACCGAATCTCGAGGCGGGTGAAAAACTGTTTTTT. Amino acid sequence: CASSPNLEAGEKLFF.

The V and J genes are TRBV9 and TRBJ2-1; 10 positions match TRBD2. The CDR3 sequence is 17 residues long. V was pared by 0 bases and J by 5 bases, with 8 bases of the junction left unmatched. In germline, CDR1 is SGDLS, CDR2 YYNGEE. The CDR3: CASSVELGLAADNEQFF. The CDR3 coding sequence is TGTGCCAGCAGCGTAGAATTAGGACTAGCGGCCGACAATGAGCAGTTCTTC. Full variable domain (rest looked up from reference TRBV9 and TRBJ2-1): DSGVTQTPKHLITATGQRVTLRCSPRSGDLSVYWYQQSLDQGLQFLIQYYNGEERAKGNILERFSAQQFPDLHSELNLSSLELGDSALYFCASSVELGLAADNEQFFGPGTRLTVL.

The gene calls are TRBV11-2 and TRBJ1-4, with TRBD1 identical over 11 bases. Germline-derived CDR1 and CDR2 are SGHAT and FQNNGV. The trim removed 5 bases at V and 6 bases at J, leaving 2 bases unmatched. CDR3 length: 14 residues. CDR3 region: CASSLGQGDEKLFF. The CDR3, as DNA: TGTGCCAGCAGCCTGGGACAGGGGGATGAAAAACTGTTTTTT.

The chain is built from TRBV18 and TRBJ2-3; D call uncertain. Germline assignment: CDR1 KGHSH and CDR2 LQKENI. Between the trimmed V and J ends, which lost 3 bases and 0 bases, there was a span of 4 bases. The CDR3 is made up of 13 amino acids. DNA of the CDR3: TGTGCCAGCTCACCCCTTAGCACAGATACGCAGTATTTT. This translates into CASSPLSTDTQYF.

The V and J genes are TRBV9 and TRBJ2-7; 8 bases map to TRBD2. The germline V gene has CDR1 SGDLS and CDR2 YYNGEE. With 1 base clipped from V and 0 bases from J, the junction kept 6 bases outside the gene matches. The CDR3 length is 16 residues. CDR3 DNA: TGTGCCAGCAGCGTAAGTAGCGGGGATCACTCCTACGAGCAGTACTTC. Translation gives CASSVSSGDHSYEQYF.

The V call is TRBV11-3, the J call TRBJ1-1; D gene unclear. The CDR3 sequence is 14 residues long. Trimming removed 6 bases at V and 1 base at J, with 12 bases between. Looked up from germline, CDR1 is SGHNT and CDR2 is YENEEA. As DNA, the CDR3 is TGTGCCAGCAGTGTGGTACAGACGAACACTGAAGCTTTCTTT. It codes for CASSVVQTNTEAFF.

The chain carries TRBV27 and TRBJ2-7, with TRBD2 as a possible D gene (5 bases). V lost 3 bases to trimming and J lost 3 bases, with 9 bases between them. Looked up from germline, CDR1 is MNHEY and CDR2 is SMNVEV (reference sequence). This CDR3 spans 13 amino acids. The CDR3 sequence is CASSFRGSYEQYF. CDR3 bases: TGTGCCAGCAGTTTCCGGGGAAGCTACGAGCAGTACTTC.

The chain carries TRBV18 and TRBJ1-2; D call uncertain. From germline, CDR1 is KGHSH and CDR2 LQKENI. V was clipped by 5 bases and J by 2 bases, with 9 bases between them. The CDR3 consists of 13 residues. This chain's CDR3 is CASSAGENYGYTF. In DNA, the CDR3 is TGTGCCAGCTCAGCCGGGGAAAACTATGGCTACACCTTC.

The chain recombines TRBV7-3 with TRBJ2-1; TRBD2 matches at 13 bases. Germline assignment: CDR1 SGHTA and CDR2 FQGTGA. Unmatched junction bases numbered 8, after V lost 6 bases and J lost 9 bases. This CDR3 contains 15 residues. This chain's CDR3 is CASSHGTSGIVEQFF. In DNA form, the CDR3 reads TGTGCCAGCAGTCACGGGACTAGCGGGATCGTTGAGCAGTTCTTC.

V gene TRBV7-2 combines with J gene TRBJ2-1, with 7 positions matching TRBD2. The CDR3 covers 12 residues. The germline gives CDR1 SGHTA, CDR2 FQGNSA. V was pared by 3 bases and J by 10 bases, with 3 bases of the junction left unmatched. The CDR3 bases are TGTGCCAGCAGCTTGCAACTAGCGGAGCAGTTCTTC. Its protein is CASSLQLAEQFF.

The chain links TRBV29-1 to TRBJ2-3; D remains unclear. The germline gives CDR1 SQVTM, CDR2 ANQGSEA. V gave up 8 bases and J gave up 2 bases, with 8 bases separating them. This CDR3 has 11 residues. The DNA for the CDR3 is TGCAGCCTCGACACCACAGATACGCAGTATTTT. Its protein product is CSLDTTDTQYF.

The chain is built from TRBV9 and TRBJ1-5; a weak D match, TRBD1 (6 bases). CDR1 SGDLS and CDR2 YYNGEE come from the germline V gene. Trimming removed 3 bases at V and 5 bases at J, with 15 bases between. CDR3 length: 15 residues. This chain's CDR3 is CASSEGEGSYQPQHF. The CDR3 nucleotides are TGTGCCAGCAGCGAGGGGGAGGGGTCGTATCAGCCCCAGCATTTT.

Regarding this clone: This same CDR3 is encoded by further DNA sequences in the sample. The chain recombines TRBV5-4 with TRBJ2-4, with D unresolved. The CDR3 sequence is 14 residues long. Trimming stripped 0 bases from V and 0 bases from J, with 4 bases between. Germline V lookup: CDR1 SGHNT, CDR2 YYREEE (reference sequence). CDR3 amino acids: CASSLGQAKNIQYF. CDR3 in DNA: TGTGCCAGCAGCTTGGGACAAGCCAAAAACATTCAGTACTTC.

The V and J genes are TRBV7-9 and TRBJ2-5; D perhaps matches TRBD1 (5 bases). The CDR3 is made up of 14 amino acids. Germline lookup yields CDR1 SEHNR and CDR2 FQNEAQ (reference sequence). V lost 6 bases to trimming and J lost 1 base, with 12 bases between them. The CDR3 sequence is CASRHRTPQETQYF. The CDR3 nucleotides read TGTGCCAGCAGACATAGGACACCCCAAGAGACCCAGTACTTC.